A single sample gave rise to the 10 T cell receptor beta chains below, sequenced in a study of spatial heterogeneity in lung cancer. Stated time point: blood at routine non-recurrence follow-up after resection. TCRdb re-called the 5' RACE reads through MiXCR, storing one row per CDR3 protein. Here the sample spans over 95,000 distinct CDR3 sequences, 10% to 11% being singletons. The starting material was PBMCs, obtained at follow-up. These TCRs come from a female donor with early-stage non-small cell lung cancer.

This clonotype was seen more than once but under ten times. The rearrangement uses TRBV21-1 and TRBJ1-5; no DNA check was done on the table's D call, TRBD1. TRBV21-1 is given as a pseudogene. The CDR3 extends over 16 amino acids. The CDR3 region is CASSTSGTGGSQPQHF. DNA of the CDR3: TGTGCCAGCAGCACCTCCGGGACAGGGGGGAGTCAGCCCCAGCATTTT.

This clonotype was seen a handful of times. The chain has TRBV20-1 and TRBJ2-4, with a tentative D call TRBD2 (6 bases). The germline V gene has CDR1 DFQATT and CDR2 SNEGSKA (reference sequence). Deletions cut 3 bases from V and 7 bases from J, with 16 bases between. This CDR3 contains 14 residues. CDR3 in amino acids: CSARGLSASNIQYF. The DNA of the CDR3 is TGCAGTGCTAGGGGACTGTCAGCCTCCAACATTCAGTACTTC.

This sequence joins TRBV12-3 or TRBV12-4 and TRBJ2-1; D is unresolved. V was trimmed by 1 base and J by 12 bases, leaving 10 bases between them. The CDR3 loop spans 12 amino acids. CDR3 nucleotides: TGTGCCAGCAGTTTAGGAAGCAGCAGGCAGTTCTTC. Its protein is CASSLGSSRQFF.

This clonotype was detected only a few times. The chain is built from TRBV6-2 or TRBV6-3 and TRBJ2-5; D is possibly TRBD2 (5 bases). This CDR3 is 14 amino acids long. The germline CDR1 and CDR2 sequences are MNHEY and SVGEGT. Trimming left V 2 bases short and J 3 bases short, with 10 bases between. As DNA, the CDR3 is TGTGCCAGCAGTTACGAGCGGATTAAAGAGACCCAGTACTTC. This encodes CASSYERIKETQYF.

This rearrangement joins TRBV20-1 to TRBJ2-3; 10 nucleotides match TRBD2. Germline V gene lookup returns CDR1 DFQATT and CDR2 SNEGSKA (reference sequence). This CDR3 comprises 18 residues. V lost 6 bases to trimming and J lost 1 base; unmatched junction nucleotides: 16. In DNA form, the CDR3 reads TGCAGTGCCACAATACCGTACGGGCTAGCGGGGGGCACAGATACGCAGTATTTT. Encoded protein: CSATIPYGLAGGTDTQYF.

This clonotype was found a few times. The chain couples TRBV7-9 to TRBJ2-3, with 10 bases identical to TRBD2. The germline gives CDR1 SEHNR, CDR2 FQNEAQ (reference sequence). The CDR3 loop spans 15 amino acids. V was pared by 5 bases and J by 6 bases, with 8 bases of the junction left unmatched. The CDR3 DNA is TGTGCCAGCAGCGAGAGCGGGAGGGCCTGGGATACGCAGTATTTT. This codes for CASSESGRAWDTQYF.

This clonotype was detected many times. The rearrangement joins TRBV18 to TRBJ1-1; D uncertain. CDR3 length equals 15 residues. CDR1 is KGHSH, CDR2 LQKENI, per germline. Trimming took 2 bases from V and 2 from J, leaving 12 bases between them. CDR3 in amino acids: CASSPGVVPNTEAFF. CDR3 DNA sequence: TGTGCCAGCTCACCAGGGGTGGTACCCAACACTGAAGCTTTCTTT.

In DNA, the CDR3 is TGTGCCAGCAGCTTGTTTGGGGCAGGGCGCACAGATACGCAGTATTTT. Translating gives CASSLFGAGRTDTQYF. The rearrangement uses TRBV5-4 and TRBJ2-3; D is possibly TRBD1 (5 bases). V lost 1 base and J lost 1, with 13 bases in between. In germline, CDR1 is SGHNT, CDR2 YYREEE (reference sequence). The CDR3 runs 16 residues.

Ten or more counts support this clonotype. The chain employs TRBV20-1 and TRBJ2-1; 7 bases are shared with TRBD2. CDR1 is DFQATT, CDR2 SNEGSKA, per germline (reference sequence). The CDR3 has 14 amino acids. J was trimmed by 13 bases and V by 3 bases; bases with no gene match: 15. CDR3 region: CSASVGLSLGSQFF. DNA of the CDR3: TGCAGTGCTAGTGTGGGACTAAGTCTCGGGAGTCAGTTCTTC.

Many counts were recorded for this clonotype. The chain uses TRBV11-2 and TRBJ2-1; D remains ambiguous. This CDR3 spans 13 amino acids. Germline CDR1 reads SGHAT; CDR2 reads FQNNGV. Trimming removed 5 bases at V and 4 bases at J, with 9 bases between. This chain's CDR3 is CASSPQRYNEQFF. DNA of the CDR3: TGTGCCAGCAGCCCCCAGCGATACAATGAGCAGTTCTTC.